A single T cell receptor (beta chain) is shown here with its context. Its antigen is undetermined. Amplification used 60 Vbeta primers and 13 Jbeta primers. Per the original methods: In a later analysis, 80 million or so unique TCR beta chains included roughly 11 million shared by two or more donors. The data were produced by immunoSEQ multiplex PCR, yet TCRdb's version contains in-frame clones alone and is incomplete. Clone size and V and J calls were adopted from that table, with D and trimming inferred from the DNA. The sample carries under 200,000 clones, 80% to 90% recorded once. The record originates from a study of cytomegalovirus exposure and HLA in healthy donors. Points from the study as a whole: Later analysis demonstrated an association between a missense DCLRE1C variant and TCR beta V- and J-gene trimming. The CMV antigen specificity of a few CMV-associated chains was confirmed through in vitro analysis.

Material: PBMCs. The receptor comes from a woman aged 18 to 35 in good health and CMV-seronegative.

CDR3 sequence: CASSLDGAGYGYTF. In nucleotides, the CDR3 is TGTGCCAGCAGTTTAGACGGCGCGGGGTATGGCTACACCTTC. The chain couples TRBV28 to TRBJ1-2; no reliable D call. CDR3 size: 14 residues. Trimming stripped 2 bases from V and 5 bases from J, with 12 bases between. CDR1 MDHEN and CDR2 SYDVKM come from the germline V gene.